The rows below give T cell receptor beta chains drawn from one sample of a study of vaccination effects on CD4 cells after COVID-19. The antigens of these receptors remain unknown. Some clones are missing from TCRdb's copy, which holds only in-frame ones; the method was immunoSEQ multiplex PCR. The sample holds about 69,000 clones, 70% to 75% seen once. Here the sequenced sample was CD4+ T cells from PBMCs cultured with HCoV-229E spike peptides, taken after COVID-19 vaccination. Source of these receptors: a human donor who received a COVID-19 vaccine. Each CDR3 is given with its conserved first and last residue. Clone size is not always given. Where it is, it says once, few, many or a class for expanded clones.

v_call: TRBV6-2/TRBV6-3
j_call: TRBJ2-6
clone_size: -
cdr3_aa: CASSSWQGSGANVLTF

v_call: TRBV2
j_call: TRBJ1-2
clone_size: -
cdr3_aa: CASKDPGSYGYTF

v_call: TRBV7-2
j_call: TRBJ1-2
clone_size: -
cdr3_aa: CASTIDSNYGYTF

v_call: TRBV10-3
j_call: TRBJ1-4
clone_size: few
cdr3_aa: CATADRINEKLFF

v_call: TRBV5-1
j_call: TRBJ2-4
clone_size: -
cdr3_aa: CASSWGTSGGAGNIQYF

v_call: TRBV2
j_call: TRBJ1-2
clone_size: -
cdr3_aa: CASSSDSRGGYTF

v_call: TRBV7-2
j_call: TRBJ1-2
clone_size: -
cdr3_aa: CASSLAWGTDYGYTF

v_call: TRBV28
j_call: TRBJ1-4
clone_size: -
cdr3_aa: CASSLVGLGEKLFF

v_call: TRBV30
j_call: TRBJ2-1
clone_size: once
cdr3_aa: CAWSSDLRSYNEQFF

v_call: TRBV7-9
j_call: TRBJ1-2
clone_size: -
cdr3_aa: CASSLAGGIGYTF

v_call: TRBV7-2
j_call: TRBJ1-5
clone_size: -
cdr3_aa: CASSPSGTEWGQPQHF

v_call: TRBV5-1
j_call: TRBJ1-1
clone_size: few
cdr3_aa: CASSLEIGFMNTEAFF

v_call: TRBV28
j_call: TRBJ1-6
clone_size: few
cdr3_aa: CASSRTFKSSPLHF

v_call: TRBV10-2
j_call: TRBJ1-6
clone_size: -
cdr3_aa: CASSEQLGDSPLHF

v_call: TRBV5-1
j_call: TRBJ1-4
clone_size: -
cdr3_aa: CASSLNPGQSTTNEKLFF

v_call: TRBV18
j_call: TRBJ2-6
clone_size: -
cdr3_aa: CASSPLRASGANVLTF

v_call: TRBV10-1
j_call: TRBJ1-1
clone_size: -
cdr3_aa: CASSRQRSTEAFF

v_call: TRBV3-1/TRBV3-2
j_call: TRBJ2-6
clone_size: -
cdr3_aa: CASSSGAGANVLTF

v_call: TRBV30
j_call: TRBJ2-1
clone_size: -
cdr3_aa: CAWRRRQEYNEQFF

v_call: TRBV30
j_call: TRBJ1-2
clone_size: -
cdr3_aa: CACTTLDYGYTF

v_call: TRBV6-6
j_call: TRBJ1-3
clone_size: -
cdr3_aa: CASNPDRARSGNTIYF

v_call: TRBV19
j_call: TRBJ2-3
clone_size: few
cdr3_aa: CASSIRDRDQDTQYF

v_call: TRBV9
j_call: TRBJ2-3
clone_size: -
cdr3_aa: CASSAGTGGTDTQYF

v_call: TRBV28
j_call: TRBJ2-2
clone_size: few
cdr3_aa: CASSSQWQGTGELFF

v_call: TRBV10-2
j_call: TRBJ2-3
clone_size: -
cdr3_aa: CASSGGLAGGPVLTDTQYF

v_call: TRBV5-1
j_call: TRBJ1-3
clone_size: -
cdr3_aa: CASSLDTGGASDTIYF